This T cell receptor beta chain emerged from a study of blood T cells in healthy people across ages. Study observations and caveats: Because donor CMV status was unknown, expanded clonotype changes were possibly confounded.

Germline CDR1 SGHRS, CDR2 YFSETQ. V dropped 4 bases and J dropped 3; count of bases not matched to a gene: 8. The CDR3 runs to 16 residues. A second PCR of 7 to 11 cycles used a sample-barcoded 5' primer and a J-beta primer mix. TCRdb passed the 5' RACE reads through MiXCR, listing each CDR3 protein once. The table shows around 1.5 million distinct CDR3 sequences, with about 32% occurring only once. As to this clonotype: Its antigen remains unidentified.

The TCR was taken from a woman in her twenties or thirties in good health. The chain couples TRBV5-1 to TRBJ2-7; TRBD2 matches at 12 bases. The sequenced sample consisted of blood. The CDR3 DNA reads TGCGCCAGCAGCCCCCTGACTAGCGGGAGAATCTACGAGCAGTACTTC. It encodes CASSPLTSGRIYEQYF. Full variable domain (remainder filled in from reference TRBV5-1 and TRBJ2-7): KAGVTQTPRYLIKTRGQQVTLSCSPISGHRSVSWYQQTPGQGLQFLFEYFSETQRNKGNFPGRFSGRQFSNSRSEMNVSTLELGDSALYLCASSPLTSGRIYEQYFGPGTRLTVT.